These 25 T cell receptor beta chains were all obtained from the same sample, sequenced in a study of T cell responses to AZD1222 COVID-19 vaccine. This table comes from immunoSEQ multiplex PCR, and its TCRdb copy is limited to in-frame clones, with some not included. The sample shows over 150,000 clones, 94% of them seen only once. The material sequenced was peripheral blood, taken 28 days after the second AZD1222 dose. The receptors come from an adult who received the AZD1222 COVID-19 vaccine.

The chain combines TRBV4-2 with TRBJ1-1; D perhaps matches TRBD1 (5 bases). V lost 1 base to trimming and J lost 1 base, with 10 bases between them. In germline, CDR1 is LGHNA, CDR2 YNFKEQ. This CDR3 is built from 15 residues. CDR3 in DNA: TGTGCCAGCAGCCAAGTTCGTCAGGGGAACACTGAAGCTTTCTTT. It translates to CASSQVRQGNTEAFF.

The chain combines TRBV11-2 with TRBJ1-4, with 9 positions matching TRBD1. Germline values: CDR1 SGHAT, CDR2 FQNNGV. This CDR3 spans 15 amino acids. The trim removed 5 bases at V and 7 bases at J, leaving 8 bases unmatched. For the CDR3, the DNA is TGTGCCAGCAGCCAAGAACAGGGGGCGCGTGAAAAACTGTTTTTT. It is translated as CASSQEQGAREKLFF.

The chain joins TRBV18 to TRBJ1-6; 9 nucleotides agree with TRBD1. The CDR3 covers 15 residues. Germline values: CDR1 KGHSH, CDR2 LQKENI. With V trimmed by 4 bases and J by 8 bases, 6 bases remained unmatched. This chain's CDR3 is CASSLSGQGDSPLHF. CDR3 DNA: TGTGCCAGCTCACTTTCGGGACAGGGTGATTCACCCCTCCACTTT.

CDR3 in amino acids: CASSTGTDTQYF. The CDR3 DNA is TGCGCCAGCAGCACTGGCACAGATACGCAGTATTTT. The chain joins TRBV5-1 to TRBJ2-3; no clear D gene. The germline CDR1 and CDR2 sequences are SGHRS and YFSETQ. V lost 4 bases, J lost 1 base, and 4 bases lay in between. The CDR3 is made up of 12 amino acids.

This chain joins TRBV7-2 and TRBJ1-2; D might be TRBD1 (5 bases). The CDR3 length is 16 residues. Germline V CDR1 and CDR2: SGHTA, FQGNSA. V shed 4 bases and J shed 4 bases, with 19 bases lying between them. CDR3 region: CASSSPGLPRGYGYTF. The DNA for the CDR3 is TGTGCCAGCAGCTCCCCGGGACTCCCTCGCGGCTATGGCTACACCTTC.

The rearrangement uses TRBV29-1 and TRBJ2-7; D is unclear. The CDR3 is 13 residues long. CDR1 and CDR2 (germline): SQVTM, ANQGSEA. V lost 4 bases to trimming and J lost 1 base, with 11 bases between them. CDR3 nucleotides: TGCAGCGTTGCCGGGCCCTTTTCCTACGAGCAGTACTTC. Its translation: CSVAGPFSYEQYF.

V gene TRBV7-9 combines with J gene TRBJ1-4, with 10 bases that match TRBD1. From germline, CDR1 is SEHNR and CDR2 FQNEAQ (reference sequence). The V segment lost 6 bases and the J segment 6 bases; nucleotides outside the gene matches: 10. This CDR3 comprises 16 residues. CDR3 in DNA: TGTGCCAGCAGGCTTCCCGTCGGGACAGGGGATGAAAAACTGTTTTTT. It yields the protein CASRLPVGTGDEKLFF.

The V and J genes are TRBV5-4 and TRBJ2-1; tentatively, D is TRBD1 (5 bases). The CDR3 length is 14 residues. V lost 1 base and J lost 6, with 11 bases in between. Germline CDR1 reads SGHNT; CDR2 reads YYREEE (reference sequence). The CDR3 DNA is TGTGCCAGCAGCTTGCGCCCCCAGGGCAATGAGCAGTTCTTC. Translating it yields CASSLRPQGNEQFF.

The chain couples TRBV6-5 to TRBJ2-5; 10 nucleotides agree with TRBD1. CDR1 MNHEY and CDR2 SVGAGI come from the germline V gene. The length of the CDR3 is 15 residues. Germline trimming cut 8 bases from V and 5 bases from J; bases unmatched to any gene: 11. CDR3 DNA: TGTGCCAGCGCACGAAACCGGGGACAGGGGGAGACCCAGTACTTC. The encoded protein is CASARNRGQGETQYF.

The chain couples TRBV30 to TRBJ1-1, with unresolved D. This CDR3 is 15 amino acids long. Trimming left V 2 bases short and J 11 bases short, with 24 bases between. Germline V CDR1 and CDR2: GTSNPN, SVGIG (reference sequence). The CDR3 sequence is CAWSSFGRQPGGAFF. Here the CDR3 DNA reads TGTGCCTGGAGTTCTTTCGGCAGACAACCCGGTGGGGCTTTCTTT. Based on the CDR3 plus reference TRBV30 and TRBJ1-1, the full variable domain is SQTIHQWPATLVQPVGSPLSLECTVEGTSNPNLYWYRQAAGRGLQLLFYSVGIGQISSEVPQNLSASRPQDRQFILSSKKLLLSDSGFYLCAWSSFGRQPGGAFFGQGTRLTVV.

A single count supports this clone. This chain uses TRBV3-1 (or the pseudogene TRBV3-2) with TRBJ2-1; 8 positions match TRBD2. After removal of 4 bases from V and 4 bases from J, the junction contained 12 bases not matched to a gene. Germline V gene data show CDR1 as LGHDT and CDR2 as YNNKEL (reference sequence). This CDR3 region has 17 residues. CDR3 sequence: CASSRPSREGRYNEQFF. The CDR3 DNA reads TGTGCCAGCAGCCGTCCTTCCCGGGAGGGCCGTTACAATGAGCAGTTCTTC.

The chain joins TRBV15 to TRBJ2-3, with D unclear. The CDR3 length is 14 residues. CDR1 and CDR2 (germline): LNHNV, YYDKDF (reference sequence). Trimming removed 0 bases at V and 9 bases at J, with 13 bases between. DNA for the CDR3: TGTGCCACCAGCAGAGATCTGGAATCTACCACGCAGTATTTT. Protein: CATSRDLESTTQYF. Full variable domain (missing parts from reference TRBV15 and TRBJ2-3): DAMVIQNPRYQVTQFGKPVTLSCSQTLNHNVMYWYQQKSSQAPKLLFHYYDKDFNNEADTPDNFQSRRPNTSFCFLDIRSPGLGDTAMYLCATSRDLESTTQYFGPGTRLTVL.

This chain links TRBV28 with TRBJ1-4, with 11 bases identical to TRBD1. Trimming at V came to 5 bases and at J to 7 bases, leaving 15 bases not matched to a gene. The CDR3 loop spans 18 amino acids. Per germline, CDR1 MDHEN and CDR2 SYDVKM. CDR3 DNA sequence: TGTGCCAGCAGTCCCCATGGGACAGGGGGGTTCCTTGGTGAAAAACTGTTTTTT. Residues: CASSPHGTGGFLGEKLFF.

The rearrangement links TRBV7-2 to TRBJ2-1; 12 bases map to TRBD2. From germline, CDR1 is SGHTA and CDR2 FQGNSA. This CDR3 contains 17 residues. V was pared by 1 base and J by 7 bases, with 8 bases of the junction left unmatched. CDR3 loop: CASSLVLAGGLLNEQFF. CDR3 bases: TGTGCCAGCAGCTTAGTACTAGCGGGAGGTCTATTAAATGAGCAGTTCTTC.

The chain has TRBV10-2 and TRBJ1-5; no definite D call. In germline, CDR1 is WSHSY, CDR2 SAAADI. V was clipped by 0 bases and J by 3 bases, with 12 bases between them. The CDR3 runs 16 residues. CDR3 DNA: TGCGCCAGCAGTGAGTCGCAAAGGGCCGTCAATCAGCCCCAGCATTTT. Translating gives CASSESQRAVNQPQHF.

This chain's CDR3 is CASRLAVPEQYF. The CDR3 bases are TGTGCCTCGCGGCTAGCAGTGCCCGAGCAGTACTTC. The genes are TRBV5-3 and TRBJ2-7; tentatively, D is TRBD2 (5 bases). TRBV5-3 is recorded as an ORF, its role being uncertain. The V end was cut by 10 bases, the J end by 6 bases, with 17 bases between. There are 12 residues in the CDR3.

In nucleotides, the CDR3 is TGTGCCAGCAGTTACCCGACAGGGGTAGAGACCCAGTACTTC. Translated, it gives CASSYPTGVETQYF. This chain connects TRBV6-6 to TRBJ2-5; TRBD1 matches 8 bases. The germline gives CDR1 MNHNY, CDR2 SVGAGI (reference sequence). The CDR3 totals 14 residues. V shed 2 bases and J 4 bases; nucleotides not matched to a gene: 3.

V is TRBV11-2 and J is TRBJ2-1, with 7 bases identical to TRBD2. The germline V gene has CDR1 SGHAT and CDR2 FQNNGV. After removal of 2 bases from V and 2 bases from J, the junction contained 12 bases not matched to a gene. The CDR3 covers 18 residues. CDR3 protein: CASSLRPSRRGTYNEQFF. CDR3 DNA: TGTGCCAGCAGCTTACGACCGTCTAGGCGGGGGACCTACAATGAGCAGTTCTTC.

The CDR3 here is CASSLDRGYNSPLHF. The CDR3 nucleotides are TGTGCCAGCAGCCTGGACAGGGGCTATAATTCACCCCTCCACTTT. The genes are TRBV5-4 and TRBJ1-6, with 9 bases that match TRBD1. V gave up 4 bases and J gave up 3 bases; unmatched junction bases: 2. The CDR3 is 15 amino acids. The V gene's germline CDR1 is SGHNT and CDR2 YYREEE (reference sequence). The whole variable domain, remainder taken from reference TRBV5-4 and TRBJ1-6, is ETGVTQSPTHLIKTRGQQVTLRCSSQSGHNTVSWYQQALGQGPQFIFQYYREEENGRGNFPPRFSGLQFPNYSSELNVNALELDDSALYLCASSLDRGYNSPLHFGNGTRLTVT.

The chain is built from TRBV5-4 and TRBJ2-1; 8 bases line up with TRBD2. The CDR3 is 15 amino acids. From germline, CDR1 is SGHNT and CDR2 YYREEE (reference sequence). Trimming at V came to 0 bases and at J to 7 bases, leaving 6 bases not matched to a gene. The CDR3 region is CASSLGLAGRNEQFF. In DNA form, the CDR3 reads TGTGCCAGCAGCTTGGGGCTAGCGGGTCGAAATGAGCAGTTCTTC.

This clone was counted between two and nine times. The chain is built from TRBV27 and TRBJ2-2; D might be TRBD1 (5 bases). CDR3 length: 14 amino acids. Between the trimmed V and J ends, which lost 2 bases and 4 bases, there was a span of 8 bases. Per the germline V gene, CDR1 is MNHEY and CDR2 is SMNVEV (reference sequence). CDR3: CASSLQGATGELFF. The CDR3 DNA follows: TGTGCCAGCAGTTTACAAGGGGCCACCGGGGAGCTGTTTTTT.

V gene TRBV4-3 combines with J gene TRBJ2-5, with 9 nucleotides matching TRBD1. The germline CDR1 and CDR2 sequences are LGHNA and YSLEER. This CDR3 is built from 16 residues. The ends lost 0 bases at V and 4 bases at J; junction bases unmatched: 6. The DNA for the CDR3 is TGCGCCAGCAGCCAAGATAGGACAGGGGTCGGAGAGACCCAGTACTTC. Translated, it gives CASSQDRTGVGETQYF.

The CDR3 sequence is CAISKVVGEQFF. The CDR3 DNA reads TGTGCCATCAGTAAGGTGGTGGGTGAGCAGTTCTTC. V gene TRBV10-3 combines with J gene TRBJ2-1; the D is unclear. Germline CDR1 is ENHRY and CDR2 is SYGVKD. V shed 5 bases and J shed 9 bases, with 11 bases lying between them. The CDR3 loop spans 12 amino acids.

The chain employs TRBV18 and TRBJ1-1; TRBD1 aligns across 7 bases. The CDR3 is made up of 19 amino acids. V lost 1 base to trimming and J lost 3 bases; unmatched junction nucleotides: 17. Germline V CDR1 and CDR2: KGHSH, LQKENI. CDR3 sequence: CASSPLGRQGVIADTEAFF. CDR3 DNA: TGTGCCAGCTCACCACTCGGGCGGCAGGGGGTTATTGCGGACACTGAAGCTTTCTTT.

This sequence joins TRBV11-2 and TRBJ2-7, with D unresolved. Trimming left V 2 bases short and J 0 bases short, with 20 bases between. In germline, CDR1 is SGHAT, CDR2 FQNNGV. The CDR3 spans 18 residues. CDR3 loop: CASSLQGIRHLSSYEQYF. The DNA for the CDR3 is TGTGCCAGCAGCTTACAAGGTATTAGACACCTGAGCTCCTACGAGCAGTACTTC.